What follows are 32 T cell receptor beta chains derived from one specimen sequenced in a study of blood T cell repertoires in COVID-19. Profiling relied on immunoSEQ multiplex PCR, and the TCRdb table lists in-frame clones only, not all of them. Counted here are around 210,000 clones, approximately 80% occurring once; the ten biggest clones make up approximately 0.97%. The sequenced sample consisted of peripheral blood. The origin of the receptors is a man between 60 and 70 years old with COVID-19, enrolled during active disease.

This chain links TRBV5-5 with TRBJ1-3; perhaps TRBD1 as D (6 bases). Germline CDR1 is SGHKS and CDR2 is YYEKEE (reference sequence). The length of the CDR3 is 15 residues. The V end lost 2 bases, the J end lost 6 bases, and 15 bases lay between the germline ends. This CDR3 is CASSFAGGAVNTIYF. CDR3 in DNA: TGTGCCAGCAGCTTCGCGGGGGGCGCGGTAAACACCATATATTTT.

This clone was observed a single time. This chain connects TRBV7-9 to TRBJ1-2, with a tentative D call TRBD1 (5 bases). With 3 bases removed from V and 6 bases from J, the gap between germline ends came to 8 bases. Per germline, CDR1 SEHNR and CDR2 FQNEAQ (reference sequence). The CDR3 has 12 residues. The CDR3 region is CASSLGGDGYTF. The DNA for the CDR3 is TGTGCCAGCAGCTTGGGAGGGGATGGCTACACCTTC.

This clone has just one count. The CDR3 here is CASSPQGHTQYF. CDR3 nucleotides: TGTGCCAGCAGCCCCCAGGGCCATACGCAGTATTTT. V and J are TRBV5-5 and TRBJ2-3; possible D gene TRBD1, 5 bases. The V gene's germline CDR1 is SGHKS and CDR2 YYEKEE (reference sequence). V shed 4 bases and J shed 7 bases, with 10 bases lying between them. The CDR3 extends over 12 amino acids.

This clone was seen once. This chain uses TRBV27 with TRBJ2-7; 8 bases are a match to TRBD1. The CDR3 length is 15 residues. The germline CDR1 and CDR2 sequences are MNHEY and SMNVEV (reference sequence). After removal of 6 bases from V and 3 bases from J, the junction contained 10 bases not matched to a gene. For the CDR3, the DNA is TGTGCCAGCAGGAAGGCCGGGACAGGATTCTACGAGCAGTACTTC. It codes for CASRKAGTGFYEQYF.

This chain joins TRBV19 and TRBJ1-3; the D is unclear. V lost 5 bases and J 0 bases, leaving 8 bases between the germline ends. CDR3 length: 14 residues. Germline V CDR1 and CDR2: LNHDA, SQIVND (reference sequence). CDR3 in amino acids: CASSYRVSGNTIYF. For the CDR3, the DNA is TGTGCCAGTAGTTACAGAGTCTCTGGAAACACCATATATTTT.

The chain links TRBV5-1 to TRBJ1-4, with a possible D match to TRBD1 (6 bases). Trimming stripped 4 bases from V and 2 bases from J, with 9 bases between. CDR1 and CDR2 from the germline V gene are SGHRS and YFSETQ. CDR3 size: 14 residues. CDR3 nucleotides: TGCGCCAGCAGCGAACAGGGTACTAATGAAAAACTGTTTTTT. Translation gives CASSEQGTNEKLFF.

This clone came up a few times. J is TRBJ1-1 and V is TRBV10-3; possibly TRBD1 for D (5 bases). Germline values: CDR1 ENHRY, CDR2 SYGVKD. The CDR3 loop spans 13 amino acids. Trimming cost V 11 bases and J 4 bases, with 17 bases left between them. The CDR3 loop reads CAAKRGGATEAFF. In DNA form, the CDR3 reads TGTGCCGCAAAGCGGGGGGGAGCCACTGAAGCTTTCTTT.

This chain uses TRBV15 with TRBJ2-7, with D tentatively TRBD1 (5 bases). Looked up from germline, CDR1 is LNHNV and CDR2 is YYDKDF (reference sequence). Trimming removed 1 base at V and 3 bases at J, with 7 bases between. The CDR3 loop spans 13 amino acids. The CDR3 reads CATSRAGNYEQYF. The CDR3 DNA follows: TGTGCCACCAGCAGAGCAGGGAACTACGAGCAGTACTTC.

This chain uses TRBV25-1 with TRBJ2-5; TRBD1 matches at 8 bases. The trim removed 2 bases at V and 3 bases at J, leaving 8 bases unmatched. The germline CDR1 and CDR2 sequences are MGHDK and SYGVNS. The CDR3 spans 16 residues. The CDR3 nucleotides are TGTGCCAGCAGTGAACTCGGGTCGGGACAGGAAGAGACCCAGTACTTC. Translating it yields CASSELGSGQEETQYF.

The rearrangement uses TRBV14 and TRBJ1-2, with TRBD1 matching over 8 bases. Germline V gives CDR1 SGHDN, CDR2 FVKESK. The CDR3 loop spans 15 amino acids. Unmatched junction bases numbered 9, after V lost 1 base and J lost 8 bases. CDR3 region: CASSQVDRGGRGYTF. The CDR3 region has the DNA TGTGCCAGCAGCCAAGTCGACAGGGGAGGAAGGGGCTACACCTTC.

In this sample, this clone turned up once. The chain uses TRBV5-4 and TRBJ2-6; TRBD1 agrees at 7 bases. Unmatched junction bases numbered 4, after V lost 4 bases and J lost 0 bases. Germline lookup yields CDR1 SGHNT and CDR2 YYREEE (reference sequence). The CDR3 runs 16 residues. CDR3 protein: CASSVDRSSGANVLTF. CDR3 nucleotide sequence: TGTGCCAGCAGCGTGGACAGGTCCTCTGGGGCCAACGTCCTGACTTTC.

This clone appeared once. The DNA of the CDR3 is TGTGCCATCAGTGGGCTAGCGGGTAGGAACACCGGGGAGCTGTTTTTT. This encodes CAISGLAGRNTGELFF. The V gene is TRBV10-3, the J gene TRBJ2-2, with 8 bases aligning to TRBD2. This CDR3 has 16 residues. Germline values: CDR1 ENHRY, CDR2 SYGVKD. After removal of 4 bases from V and 1 base from J, the junction contained 5 bases not matched to a gene.

The chain has TRBV27 and TRBJ1-6, with 7 positions matching TRBD1. J lost 9 bases, V lost 5 bases, and 10 bases had no gene match. CDR3 size: 15 residues. From germline, CDR1 is MNHEY and CDR2 SMNVEV (reference sequence). CDR3 in amino acids: CASSPLMAGGSPLHF. The DNA of the CDR3 is TGTGCCAGCAGTCCTCTGATGGCAGGGGGTTCACCCCTCCACTTT.

The CDR3 here is CSVGEGTNYNEQFF. DNA for the CDR3: TGCAGCGTTGGGGAGGGGACAAACTACAATGAGCAGTTCTTC. The gene calls are TRBV29-1 and TRBJ2-1, with D possibly being TRBD2 (7 bases). Germline V gene data show CDR1 as SQVTM and CDR2 as ANQGSEA. This CDR3 has 14 residues. With 4 bases removed from V and 3 bases from J, the gap between germline ends came to 13 bases.

The chain couples TRBV29-1 to TRBJ2-6; 10 bases are a match to TRBD1. There are 16 residues in the CDR3. The V and J ends lost 7 bases and 2 bases, in that order; junction bases with no gene match: 8. The germline V gene encodes CDR1 SQVTM and CDR2 ANQGSEA. CDR3 coding DNA: TGCAGCGCCCAATCCGGACAGGGGGCTGGGGCCAACGTCCTGACTTTC. Its protein product is CSAQSGQGAGANVLTF. Together with reference TRBV29-1 and TRBJ2-6, the CDR3 gives the full variable domain: SAVISQKPSRDICQRGTSLTIQCQVDSQVTMMFWYRQQPGQSLTLIATANQGSEATYESGFVIDKFPISRPNLTFSTLTVSNMSPEDSSIYLCSAQSGQGAGANVLTFGAGSRLTVL.

The chain employs TRBV9 and TRBJ1-6, with D possibly TRBD1 on 6 matching bases. The CDR3 length is 15 residues. V lost 1 base and J lost 7, with 12 bases in between. Germline lookup yields CDR1 SGDLS and CDR2 YYNGEE. The CDR3 loop reads CASSVRQGSNSPLHF. In DNA, the CDR3 is TGTGCCAGCAGCGTACGGCAGGGGTCGAATTCACCCCTCCACTTT.

This clone was observed once. An end of the junction does not agree with germline; a read error may underlie this. The chain uses TRBV7-8 and TRBJ1-6; 7 nucleotides line up with TRBD1. CDR1 SGHVS and CDR2 FQNEAQ come from the germline V gene. The CDR3 length is 17 residues. The CDR3, as DNA: TGTGCCAGCAGCTTAGAAACCGGGACAGCGAGAACATTTTTTCCGGTATTT. Residues: CASSLETGTARTFFPVF.

The chain has TRBV5-6 and TRBJ2-7; 9 bases agree with TRBD1. CDR1 is SGHDT and CDR2 is YYEEEE in the germline V gene. This CDR3 region has 15 residues. With 5 bases clipped from V and 1 base from J, the junction kept 7 bases outside the gene matches. The CDR3 DNA is TGTGCCAGCAGGGAGGTGGGACAGGGTTCCTACGAGCAGTACTTC. It codes for CASREVGQGSYEQYF.

Only a few counts were recorded for this clone. The chain joins TRBV2 to TRBJ1-5; 8 bases are a match to TRBD1. The CDR3 contains 15 residues. The trim removed 3 bases at V and 9 bases at J, leaving 10 bases unmatched. Germline CDR1 is SNHLY and CDR2 is FYNNEI. The CDR3: CASSDDVQGGRPQHF. CDR3 sequence (DNA): TGTGCCAGCAGTGATGACGTACAGGGGGGGAGGCCCCAGCATTTT.

J is TRBJ2-5 and V is TRBV28; a possible D gene is TRBD2 (6 bases). The CDR3 loop spans 13 amino acids. V dropped 7 bases and J dropped 5 bases, with 14 bases sitting between them. CDR1 is MDHEN and CDR2 is SYDVKM in the germline V gene. In DNA, the CDR3 is TGTGCCAGCATGGCGGGGAGGATGGAGACCCAGTACTTC. Amino acids: CASMAGRMETQYF.

The chain carries TRBV19 and TRBJ1-2; D is perhaps TRBD1 (6 bases). The CDR3 loop spans 14 amino acids. Trimming shortened V by 7 bases and J by 7 bases, and 19 bases separated the two germline ends. Germline values: CDR1 LNHDA, CDR2 SQIVND (reference sequence). The CDR3 DNA reads as TGTGCCAGTATCCCACAGGGCTCGCTTGGTGGCTACACCTTC. This codes for CASIPQGSLGGYTF.

The CDR3 spells CASSLLSGGYTF. DNA of the CDR3: TGTGCCAGCAGTTTATTAAGCGGTGGCTACACCTTC. The V call is TRBV28, the J call TRBJ1-2; D remains unclear. Germline-derived CDR1 and CDR2 are MDHEN and SYDVKM. The length of the CDR3 is 12 residues. Trimming shortened V by 1 base and J by 7 bases, and 7 bases separated the two germline ends.

The chain uses TRBV6-5 and TRBJ1-2, with a tentative D call TRBD1 (5 bases). The CDR3 spans 15 residues. The germline CDR1 and CDR2 sequences are MNHEY and SVGAGI. Between the trimmed V and J ends, which lost 2 bases and 2 bases, there was a span of 12 bases. This CDR3 reads CASSYRGGANYGYTF. The CDR3 DNA is TGTGCCAGCAGTTACAGGGGCGGAGCAAACTATGGCTACACCTTC.

The V call is TRBV6-1, the J call TRBJ2-1; D is unclear. The ends were cut back, 2 bases at V and 12 bases at J, with 14 bases in the middle. From germline, CDR1 is MNHNS and CDR2 SASEGT. The CDR3 loop spans 13 amino acids. The CDR3 spells CASSESSVRGQFF. CDR3 bases: TGTGCCAGCAGTGAATCCTCTGTGAGAGGGCAGTTCTTC.

The V call is TRBV29-1, the J call TRBJ1-1; 10 bases are shared with TRBD1. This CDR3 comprises 13 residues. Looked up from germline, CDR1 is SQVTM and CDR2 is ANQGSEA. Trimming at V came to 8 bases and at J to 1 base, leaving 4 bases not matched to a gene. CDR3 sequence reads: CSFRTGGNTEAFF. Written as DNA, the CDR3 is TGCAGCTTTAGGACAGGGGGGAACACTGAAGCTTTCTTT.

The chain carries TRBV3-1 (or the pseudogene TRBV3-2) and TRBJ1-1; 8 nucleotides agree with TRBD1. This CDR3 comprises 12 residues. Germline lookup yields CDR1 LGHDT and CDR2 YNNKEL (reference sequence). The ends lost 2 bases at V and 11 bases at J; junction bases unmatched: 4. The DNA of the CDR3 is TGTGCCAGCAGCCAATTGACAGGGGAGGCTTTCTTT. This translates into CASSQLTGEAFF.

The gene calls are TRBV29-1 and TRBJ2-3, with 7 bases fitting TRBD2. V dropped 2 bases and J dropped 8; count of bases not matched to a gene: 4. Per germline, CDR1 SQVTM and CDR2 ANQGSEA. The CDR3 has 12 amino acids. This CDR3 is CSVEMGGFTQYF. CDR3 coding DNA: TGCAGCGTTGAAATGGGAGGGTTTACGCAGTATTTT.

V is TRBV6-1 and J is TRBJ1-2, with D maybe TRBD1 (6 bases). Germline V gene data show CDR1 as MNHNS and CDR2 as SASEGT. Trimming took 1 base from V and 6 from J, leaving 9 bases between them. The CDR3 sequence is 13 residues long. CDR3 protein: CASSEGGQDGYTF. CDR3 sequence (DNA): TGTGCCAGCAGTGAAGGGGGGCAGGATGGCTACACCTTC.

CDR3 coding DNA: TGTGCCTGGGCTCGTGGGGGGGCGAGCTCCTACGAGCAGTACTTC. It is translated as CAWARGGASSYEQYF. The chain uses TRBV30 and TRBJ2-7, with a weak D call TRBD2 (7 bases). Deletions cut 5 bases from V and 0 bases from J, with 17 bases between. This CDR3 spans 15 amino acids. In germline, CDR1 is GTSNPN, CDR2 SVGIG (reference sequence). Together with reference TRBV30 and TRBJ2-7, the CDR3 gives the full variable domain: SQTIHQWPATLVQPVGSPLSLECTVEGTSNPNLYWYRQAAGRGLQLLFYSVGIGQISSEVPQNLSASRPQDRQFILSSKKLLLSDSGFYLCAWARGGASSYEQYFGPGTRLTVT.

The V gene is TRBV9, the J gene TRBJ1-2; perhaps TRBD1 as D (6 bases). The V and J ends lost 0 bases and 8 bases respectively, with 23 bases between them. The germline V gene encodes CDR1 SGDLS and CDR2 YYNGEE. The CDR3 runs to 17 residues. Written as DNA, the CDR3 is TGTGCCAGCAGCGTAGATATCTCAGGTCGAGAGACAGGAGGCTACACCTTC. Residues: CASSVDISGRETGGYTF.

The chain recombines TRBV27 with TRBJ1-1, with no clear D. Germline lookup yields CDR1 MNHEY and CDR2 SMNVEV (reference sequence). This CDR3 spans 14 amino acids. The V end lost 5 bases, the J end lost 4 bases, and 14 bases lay between the germline ends. The CDR3 DNA follows: TGTGCCAGCAGTCCCACCTTAGGCGGCACTGAAGCTTTCTTT. Protein product: CASSPTLGGTEAFF.

This chain connects TRBV10-3 to TRBJ1-5; tentatively, D is TRBD1 (6 bases). V lost 3 bases to trimming and J lost 6 bases, with 18 bases between them. In germline, CDR1 is ENHRY, CDR2 SYGVKD. The CDR3 has 16 amino acids. The CDR3 coding sequence is TGTGCCATCAGTGACCTTGGGGGCAGGGCGGGTCAGCCCCAGCATTTT. Amino acid sequence: CAISDLGGRAGQPQHF.